This T cell receptor beta chain is from a study of breast tumors, draining lymph nodes, adjacent tissues. General study points: Tumor TCR diversity was below lymph nodes but above nontumor tissue. Luminal-like breast cancer showed significantly higher tumor–nontumor repertoire similarity than basal-like.

This clonotype was counted at least ten times. What it binds is unknown. Axillary draining lymph nodes of breast cancer patients supplied the node samples. TCRdb reprocessed the multiplex PCR reads via MiXCR and lists one record per CDR3 protein. The table has 200,000 or so distinct CDR3 sequences, around 29% seen once. The sequenced sample was axillary lymph node tissue. The origin of this receptor is a female donor with breast cancer. Some clones in this sample may be carry-over from other donors' samples.

CDR3 region: CASSPGPLGYTF. DNA of the CDR3: TGTGCCAGCAGTCCCGGACCCCTAGGCTACACCTTC. The V and J genes are TRBV6-2 or TRBV6-3 and TRBJ1-2; D ambiguous. The V end lost 5 bases, the J end lost 8 bases, and 12 bases lay between the germline ends. CDR1 and CDR2 (germline): MNHEY, SVGEGT. The CDR3 extends over 12 amino acids.